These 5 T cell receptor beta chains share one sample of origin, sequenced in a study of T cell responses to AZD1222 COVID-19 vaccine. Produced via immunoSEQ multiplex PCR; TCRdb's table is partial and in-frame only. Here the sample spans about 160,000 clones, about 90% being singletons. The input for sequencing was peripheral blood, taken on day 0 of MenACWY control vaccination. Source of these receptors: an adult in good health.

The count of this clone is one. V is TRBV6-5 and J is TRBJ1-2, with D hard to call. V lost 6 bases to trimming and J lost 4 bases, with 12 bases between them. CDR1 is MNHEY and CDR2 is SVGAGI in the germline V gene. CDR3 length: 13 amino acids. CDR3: CASSPTATYGYTF. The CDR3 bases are TGTGCCAGCAGCCCGACGGCCACCTATGGCTACACCTTC.

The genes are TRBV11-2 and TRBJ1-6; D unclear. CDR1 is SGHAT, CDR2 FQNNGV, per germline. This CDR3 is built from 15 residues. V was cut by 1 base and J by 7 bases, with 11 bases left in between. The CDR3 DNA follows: TGTGCCAGCAGCTTAGCGCCCCGATCCAATTCACCCCTCCACTTT. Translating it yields CASSLAPRSNSPLHF.

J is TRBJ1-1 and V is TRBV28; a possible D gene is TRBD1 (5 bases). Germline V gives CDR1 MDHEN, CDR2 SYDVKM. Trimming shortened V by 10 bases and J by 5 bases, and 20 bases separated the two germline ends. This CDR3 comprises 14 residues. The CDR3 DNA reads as TGTGCCACCCAAAAACTACTGCAGGGTACTGAAGCTTTCTTT. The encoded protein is CATQKLLQGTEAFF.

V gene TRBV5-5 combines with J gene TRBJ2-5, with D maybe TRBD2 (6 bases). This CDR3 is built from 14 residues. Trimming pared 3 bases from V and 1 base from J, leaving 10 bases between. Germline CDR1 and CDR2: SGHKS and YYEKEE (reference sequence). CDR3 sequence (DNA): TGTGCCAGCAGCTGGGGGACTGCCCAAGAGACCCAGTACTTC. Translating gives CASSWGTAQETQYF.

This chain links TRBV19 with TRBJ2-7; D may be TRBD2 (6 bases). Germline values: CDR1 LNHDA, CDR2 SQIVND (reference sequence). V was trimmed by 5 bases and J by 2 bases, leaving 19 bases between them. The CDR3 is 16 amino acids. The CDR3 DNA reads TGTGCCAGTAGTTCCGGCGGGATCGAGGGTACCTACGAGCAGTACTTC. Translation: CASSSGGIEGTYEQYF.